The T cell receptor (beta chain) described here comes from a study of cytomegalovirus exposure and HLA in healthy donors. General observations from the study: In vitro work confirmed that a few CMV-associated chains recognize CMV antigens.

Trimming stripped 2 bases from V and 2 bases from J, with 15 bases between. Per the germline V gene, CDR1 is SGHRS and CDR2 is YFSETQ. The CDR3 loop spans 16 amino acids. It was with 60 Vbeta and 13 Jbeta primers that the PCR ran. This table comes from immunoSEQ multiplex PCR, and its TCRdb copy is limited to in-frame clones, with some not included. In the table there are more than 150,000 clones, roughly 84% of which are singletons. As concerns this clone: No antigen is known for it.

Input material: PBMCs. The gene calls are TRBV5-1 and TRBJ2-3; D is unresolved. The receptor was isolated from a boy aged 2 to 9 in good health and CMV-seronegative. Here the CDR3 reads CASSFYWAKSTDTQYF. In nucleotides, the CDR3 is TGCGCCAGCAGCTTTTACTGGGCCAAATCCACAGATACGCAGTATTTT.